The source of this TCR beta chain is a study of metastatic and nonmetastatic thyroid tumors. Looking at the study overall: From malignant and benign thyroid patients, repertoires in blood and in tumor or nodule tissue were compared. Findings of the study overall: In both blood and tumor samples, TCR beta diversity was reported significantly higher for malignant than benign nodules.

All patients were treatment-naive before thyroid surgery. This clone was recorded a few times. Its target is not known. TCRdb re-processed the PCR reads through MiXCR. The sample has under 25,000 clones; 20% to 25% are singletons. Germline assignment: CDR1 MNHNS and CDR2 SASEGT. V was pared by 5 bases and J by 6 bases, with 11 bases of the junction left unmatched. The CDR3 extends over 15 amino acids. The source of this sequence is a female donor with papillary thyroid cancer or a benign thyroid nodule (not recorded which). Some clones in this sample may be carry-over from other donors' samples. This chain joins TRBV6-1 and TRBJ2-7; TRBD2 agrees at 9 bases. Sequences were obtained from adjacent normal tissue. The CDR3 reads CASSTPGLAITEQYF. The CDR3, as DNA: TGTGCCAGCAGTACCCCGGGACTAGCTATTACCGAGCAGTACTTC.